This T cell receptor (beta chain) is from a study of blood T cells in healthy people across ages. Alongside a J-beta primer mix, a sample-barcoded 5' primer served in a second PCR lasting roughly 7 to 11 cycles. TCRdb re-called the 5' RACE reads through MiXCR, storing one row per CDR3 protein. The sample has roughly 1.4 million distinct CDR3 sequences; approximately 59% are singletons. A remark on this clonotype: Antigen specificity is unknown.

The CDR3 runs 15 residues. CDR1 DFQATT and CDR2 SNEGSKA come from the germline V gene (reference sequence). Trimming removed 3 bases at V and 7 bases at J, with 19 bases between. The individuals who served as donors were healthy Caucasians living in Russia, aged roughly 6 to 95. Study conclusions and caveats: Researchers report that TCR beta diversity correlated strongly with naive T cell percentage. CMV status of donors was unknown, possibly confounding expanded clonotype changes.

The specimen sequenced was blood. V is TRBV20-1 and J is TRBJ1-5, with D perhaps TRBD1 (6 bases). The receptor comes from a man younger than 35 in good health. CDR3 bases: TGCAGTGCTAGCCCCCCCCAGGGGTCCGGGCAGCCCCAGCATTTT. Protein sequence: CSASPPQGSGQPQHF.